This TCR beta chain was profiled in a study of OX40 agonist ivuxolimab in advanced cancers. Study-level information: Patients were dosed with the agonistic anti-OX40 (CD134) antibody ivuxolimab.

Exclusion applied to patients with autoimmune disease history or systemic immunosuppression. In this sample, this clone turned up once. Its specificity is unknown. This CDR3 has 12 amino acids. The V gene lost 4 bases and the J gene lost 7 bases, with 10 bases spanning the gap. CDR1 and CDR2 from the germline V gene are MGHRA and YSYEKL. Study-wide results and caveats: A proportion of nonresponders additionally exhibited low normalized T-cell clonal expansion.

Assay used: immunoSEQ multiplex PCR; TCRdb lists only in-frame clones, some missing. The table includes roughly 30,000 clones, approximately 91% detected once. The genes are TRBV4-1 and TRBJ1-1; D is perhaps TRBD1 (6 bases). Here the sequenced sample was CD4+ or CD8+ T cells sorted from blood, taken in a trial of the OX40 agonist ivuxolimab. The TCR was taken from an adult with an advanced solid tumor such as melanoma, head and neck, liver or kidney cancer. The CDR3 loop is CASSPQGIEAFF. The CDR3 nucleotides read TGCGCCAGCAGCCCCCAGGGGATTGAAGCTTTCTTT.